The next 22 T cell receptor beta chains were all read from a single sample in a study of blood T cell repertoires in COVID-19. The data were produced by immunoSEQ multiplex PCR, yet TCRdb's version contains in-frame clones alone and is incomplete. The sample records 150,000 to 190,000 clones, around four fifths being singletons. Source material: peripheral blood. The receptors were gathered from a woman older than 75 with acute or convalescent COVID-19.

The CDR3 protein is CASRTGDTQYF. The CDR3 DNA reads TGTGCCAGCAGGACAGGGGATACGCAGTATTTT. This chain joins TRBV25-1 and TRBJ2-3; 7 bases match TRBD1. There are 11 residues in the CDR3. V lost 6 bases and J lost 6; bases outside the gene matches: 0. Germline CDR1 reads MGHDK; CDR2 reads SYGVNS.

The chain links TRBV7-8 to TRBJ1-1, with a tentative D call TRBD1 (6 bases). The CDR3 has 15 residues. Per the germline V gene, CDR1 is SGHVS and CDR2 is FQNEAQ. Trimming cost V 5 bases and J 1 base, with 14 bases left between them. This CDR3 is CASSPRQDRNTEAFF. The DNA for the CDR3 is TGTGCCAGCAGCCCAAGACAGGATAGGAACACTGAAGCTTTCTTT.

The chain joins TRBV27 to TRBJ1-2; TRBD1 is a possible D gene (6 bases). This CDR3 is 13 amino acids long. The ends were cut back, 6 bases at V and 11 bases at J, with 19 bases in the middle. Germline V CDR1 and CDR2: MNHEY, SMNVEV (reference sequence). The CDR3 DNA reads as TGTGCCAGCAGCCTCGGGGGGCAGGGCCAGTACACCTTC. Translation gives CASSLGGQGQYTF.

V usage is TRBV3-1 (or the pseudogene TRBV3-2) and J usage is TRBJ1-6, with 7 bases fitting TRBD1. V was pared by 3 bases and J by 8 bases, with 4 bases of the junction left unmatched. From germline, CDR1 is LGHDT and CDR2 YNNKEL (reference sequence). The CDR3 consists of 14 residues. The CDR3 sequence is CASSQRQGDSPLHF. The CDR3 DNA follows: TGTGCCAGCAGCCAGCGACAGGGCGATTCACCCCTCCACTTT.

A few counts support this clone. The chain combines TRBV19 with TRBJ1-1; 9 nucleotides agree with TRBD1. After removal of 7 bases from V and 4 bases from J, the junction contained 10 bases not matched to a gene. The germline gives CDR1 LNHDA, CDR2 SQIVND (reference sequence). The CDR3 covers 15 residues. The CDR3 bases are TGTGCCAGTAAACGTACAGGGGGCTTGGGCACTGAAGCTTTCTTT. Its protein product is CASKRTGGLGTEAFF.

This clone was seen a single time. The chain carries TRBV19 and TRBJ1-2; TRBD1 matches 7 bases. The CDR3 contains 15 residues. With 4 bases clipped from V and 8 bases from J, the junction kept 13 bases outside the gene matches. Germline values: CDR1 LNHDA, CDR2 SQIVND (reference sequence). The CDR3 loop is CASSTTGERAWGYTF. The CDR3 coding sequence is TGTGCCAGTAGTACAACAGGGGAGAGGGCGTGGGGCTACACCTTC.

The V gene is TRBV3-1 (or the pseudogene TRBV3-2), the J gene TRBJ2-2; D unresolved. The CDR3 spans 15 residues. CDR1 and CDR2 from the germline V gene are LGHDT and YNNKEL (reference sequence). V lost 2 bases to trimming and J lost 2 bases, with 9 bases between them. As DNA, the CDR3 is TGTGCCAGCAGCCAAACCCTAACCAACACCGGGGAGCTGTTTTTT. As protein: CASSQTLTNTGELFF.

This chain links TRBV12-3 or TRBV12-4 with TRBJ1-3; D remains ambiguous. This CDR3 is built from 13 residues. V was pared by 5 bases and J by 1 base, with 6 bases between. CDR3: CASSQWSGNTIYF. In DNA, the CDR3 is TGTGCCAGCAGTCAGTGGTCTGGAAACACCATATATTTT.

CDR3 nucleotides: TGTGCCAGCAGCTGGGGGACTAGCGGGCAAGAGACCCAGTACTTC. Translation: CASSWGTSGQETQYF. J is TRBJ2-5 and V is TRBV7-6, with 12 positions matching TRBD2. Trimming cost V 4 bases and J 2 bases; bases outside gene matches: 2. This CDR3 region has 15 residues. CDR1 SGHVS and CDR2 FNYEAQ come from the germline V gene.

This clone was counted once. This chain uses TRBV5-6 with TRBJ2-1; 7 nucleotides align to TRBD1. Looked up from germline, CDR1 is SGHDT and CDR2 is YYEEEE. The ends lost 3 bases at V and 12 bases at J; junction bases unmatched: 15. CDR3 length: 15 residues. The DNA of the CDR3 is TGTGCCAGCAGCTCCGGGCCACAGGGGCGGGTCGGGCAGTTCTTC. Amino acid sequence: CASSSGPQGRVGQFF.

This CDR3 reads CASSVSGSTGELFF. CDR3 sequence (DNA): TGCGCCAGCAGTGTTAGCGGGAGCACCGGGGAGCTGTTTTTT. The chain is built from TRBV10-2 and TRBJ2-2; TRBD2 agrees at 9 bases. V was clipped by 4 bases and J by 4 bases; unmatched bases: 1. The germline gives CDR1 WSHSY, CDR2 SAAADI. The length of the CDR3 is 14 residues.

V and J are TRBV18 and TRBJ1-1, with 9 bases fitting TRBD1. V was pared by 5 bases and J by 3 bases, with 7 bases of the junction left unmatched. The CDR3 has 15 residues. Germline values: CDR1 KGHSH, CDR2 LQKENI. CDR3 DNA sequence: TGTGCCAGCTCAACACAGGGGGCCGGAGACACTGAAGCTTTCTTT. Its translation is CASSTQGAGDTEAFF.

The chain carries TRBV7-9 and TRBJ2-7; the match to TRBD1 covers 7 bases. The V gene's germline CDR1 is SEHNR and CDR2 FQNEAQ (reference sequence). This CDR3 comprises 14 residues. The junction had 9 bases not matched to a gene; V was cut back by 6 bases and J by 4 bases. The CDR3 loop reads CASSPTGMGYEQYF. The CDR3 nucleotides read TGTGCCAGCAGTCCGACAGGGATGGGTTACGAGCAGTACTTC.

This clone was seen a single time. The chain has TRBV18 and TRBJ1-1; 7 nucleotides agree with TRBD1. The CDR3 totals 14 residues. J gave up 0 bases and V 6 bases, and 4 bases lay outside the gene matches. CDR1 KGHSH and CDR2 LQKENI come from the germline V gene. The CDR3 here is CASSKGQLNTEAFF. In nucleotides, the CDR3 is TGTGCCAGCTCCAAGGGACAGCTGAACACTGAAGCTTTCTTT.

This clone has a handful of counts. The chain couples TRBV18 to TRBJ2-7; 9 bases match TRBD1. CDR1 and CDR2 (germline): KGHSH, LQKENI. V shed 4 bases, J shed 2 bases, and the junction held 9 bases outside the gene matches. This CDR3 is built from 16 residues. The DNA of the CDR3 is TGTGCCAGCTCACAAGGGACAGGGATCAGGACCTACGAGCAGTACTTC. Translation: CASSQGTGIRTYEQYF. Based on the CDR3 plus reference TRBV18 and TRBJ2-7, the full variable domain is NAGVMQNPRHLVRRRGQEARLRCSPMKGHSHVYWYRQLPEEGLKFMVYLQKENIIDESGMPKERFSAEFPKEGPSILRIQQVVRGDSAAYFCASSQGTGIRTYEQYFGPGTRLTVT.

V gene TRBV6-2 or TRBV6-3 combines with J gene TRBJ1-6; possible D gene TRBD1, 6 bases. This CDR3 comprises 18 residues. Deletions cut 0 bases from V and 10 bases from J, with 22 bases between. In germline, CDR1 is MNHEY, CDR2 SVGEGT. This CDR3 reads CASSYSGQGRGSRSPLHF. The CDR3 bases are TGTGCCAGCAGTTACTCGGGGCAAGGCAGGGGATCGAGATCACCCCTCCACTTT.

This clone was seen more than once but under ten times. The chain employs TRBV18 and TRBJ1-4; TRBD1 is a possible D gene (5 bases). Trimming pared 2 bases from V and 3 bases from J, leaving 10 bases between. This CDR3 is 15 amino acids long. Per germline, CDR1 KGHSH and CDR2 LQKENI. CDR3 nucleotides: TGTGCCAGCTCACCAACCAGGGTGGCTAATGAAAAACTGTTTTTT. Its translation: CASSPTRVANEKLFF.

This clone has just one count. V and J are TRBV3-1 (or the pseudogene TRBV3-2) and TRBJ2-2, with 11 bases matching TRBD2. This CDR3 is built from 16 residues. V lost 5 bases and J lost 6; bases outside the gene matches: 8. Germline loops: CDR1 LGHDT, CDR2 YNNKEL (reference sequence). The DNA of the CDR3 is TGTGCCAGCAGCGCTCGCGGGACTAGCGGCGCCGGGGAGCTGTTTTTT. Its protein product is CASSARGTSGAGELFF.

J is TRBJ2-7 and V is TRBV5-5; D is uncertain. This CDR3 comprises 13 residues. Trimming shortened V by 1 base and J by 2 bases, and 7 bases separated the two germline ends. Germline V gene sequence: CDR1 SGHKS, CDR2 YYEKEE (reference sequence). CDR3 protein: CASSLTGAYEQYF. CDR3 nucleotide sequence: TGTGCCAGCAGCTTGACGGGTGCCTACGAGCAGTACTTC.

V is TRBV7-2 and J is TRBJ1-2; 7 nucleotides match TRBD1. Germline CDR1 SGHTA, CDR2 FQGNSA. This CDR3 comprises 15 residues. The ends lost 2 bases at V and 7 bases at J; junction bases unmatched: 10. The chain's CDR3 is CASSLSGTDSFGYTF. CDR3 nucleotide sequence: TGTGCCAGCAGCTTATCCGGGACAGATTCGTTTGGCTACACCTTC.

The J gene is TRBJ2-1, the V gene TRBV5-1; 11 nucleotides line up with TRBD2. Germline lookup yields CDR1 SGHRS and CDR2 YFSETQ. This CDR3 is built from 15 residues. J was trimmed by 5 bases and V by 5 bases; bases with no gene match: 6. CDR3 nucleotides: TGCGCCAGCAGGAAGGGACTAGCGGTTAACAATGAGCAGTTCTTC. It is translated as CASRKGLAVNNEQFF.

The chain joins TRBV6-5 to TRBJ1-2, with 7 bases fitting TRBD1. The CDR3 has 15 residues. CDR1 is MNHEY, CDR2 SVGAGI, per germline. Trimming cost V 6 bases and J 6 bases; bases outside gene matches: 13. CDR3 sequence: CASRSPGQKLNGYTF. CDR3 DNA: TGTGCCAGCAGATCTCCGGGACAGAAGTTAAATGGCTACACCTTC.